This TCR beta chain was sequenced for a study of blood T cell repertoires in COVID-19. Libraries were prepared by immunoSEQ multiplex PCR; TCRdb keeps only in-frame clonotypes and omits some of them. The sample has about 13,000 clones; around 88% are singletons. The germline V gene encodes CDR1 SGDLS and CDR2 YYNGEE. Germline trimming cut 4 bases from V and 3 bases from J; bases unmatched to any gene: 6. The CDR3 is 16 residues long. Material for sequencing was peripheral blood. The sequence was collected from a man older than 75 with acute or convalescent COVID-19. The gene calls are TRBV9 and TRBJ2-7, with 14 bases lining up with TRBD2. CDR3 region: CASSPEGLAGVYEQYF. CDR3 nucleotide sequence: TGTGCCAGCAGCCCGGAGGGACTAGCGGGAGTCTACGAGCAGTACTTC.